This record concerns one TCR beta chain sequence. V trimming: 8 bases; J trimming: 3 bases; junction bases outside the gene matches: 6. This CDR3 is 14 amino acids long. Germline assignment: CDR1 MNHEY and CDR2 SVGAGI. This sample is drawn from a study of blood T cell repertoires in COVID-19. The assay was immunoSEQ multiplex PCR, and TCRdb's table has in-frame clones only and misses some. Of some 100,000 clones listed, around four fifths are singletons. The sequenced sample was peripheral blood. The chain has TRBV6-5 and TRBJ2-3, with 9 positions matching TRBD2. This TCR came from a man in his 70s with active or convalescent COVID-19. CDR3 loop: CASRGLAGTDTQYF. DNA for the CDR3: TGTGCCAGCCGAGGGCTAGCGGGGACAGATACGCAGTATTTT.